This T cell receptor (beta chain) was profiled in a study of T cell repertoires in cytomegalovirus infection. From the reads, TCRdb called clonotypes with MiXCR, one entry per CDR3 protein. The profile shows some 180,000 distinct CDR3 sequences, roughly 15% of them singletons. Sequences were obtained from CD8+ T cells from PBMCs. This sequence was found in a human donor in good health (CMV status not recorded). Some clones in this sample may be carry-over from other donors' samples.

The CDR3, as DNA: TGCAGCGTTGTCTCACGCGGGGGCGCGAGGGGGGACACTGAAGCTTTCTTT. This encodes CSVVSRGGARGDTEAFF. The chain combines TRBV29-1 with TRBJ1-1, with a weak D call TRBD1 (6 bases). The CDR3 loop spans 17 amino acids. Trimming pared 4 bases from V and 3 bases from J, leaving 24 bases between. From germline, CDR1 is SQVTM and CDR2 ANQGSEA.